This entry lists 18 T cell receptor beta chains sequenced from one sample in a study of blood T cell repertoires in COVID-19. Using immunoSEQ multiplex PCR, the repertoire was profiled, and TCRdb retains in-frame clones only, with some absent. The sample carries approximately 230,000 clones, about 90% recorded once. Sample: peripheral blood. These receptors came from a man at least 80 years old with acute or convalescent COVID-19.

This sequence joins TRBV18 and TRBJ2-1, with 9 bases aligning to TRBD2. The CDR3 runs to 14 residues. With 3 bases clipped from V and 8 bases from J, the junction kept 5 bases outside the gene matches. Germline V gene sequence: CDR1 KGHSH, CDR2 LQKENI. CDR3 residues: CASSPSGRTYEQFF. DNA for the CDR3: TGTGCCAGCTCACCTAGCGGGAGAACTTATGAGCAGTTCTTC.

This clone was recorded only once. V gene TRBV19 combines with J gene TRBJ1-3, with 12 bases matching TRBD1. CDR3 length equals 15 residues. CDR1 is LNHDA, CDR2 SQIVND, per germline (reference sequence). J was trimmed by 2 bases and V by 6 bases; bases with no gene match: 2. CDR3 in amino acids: CASSGTGGTGNTIYF. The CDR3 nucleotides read TGTGCCAGTAGCGGGACAGGGGGCACTGGAAACACCATATATTTT.

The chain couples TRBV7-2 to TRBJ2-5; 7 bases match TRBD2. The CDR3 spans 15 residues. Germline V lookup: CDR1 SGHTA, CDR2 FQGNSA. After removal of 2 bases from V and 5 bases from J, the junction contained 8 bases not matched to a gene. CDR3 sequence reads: CASSLMGGGPETQYF. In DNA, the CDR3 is TGTGCCAGCAGCTTAATGGGGGGAGGGCCCGAGACCCAGTACTTC.

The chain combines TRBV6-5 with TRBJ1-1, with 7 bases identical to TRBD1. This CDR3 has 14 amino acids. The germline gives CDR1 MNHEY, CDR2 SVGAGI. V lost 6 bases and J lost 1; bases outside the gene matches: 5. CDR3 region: CASRKRQGNTEAFF. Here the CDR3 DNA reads TGTGCCAGCAGAAAGAGACAGGGGAACACTGAAGCTTTCTTT.

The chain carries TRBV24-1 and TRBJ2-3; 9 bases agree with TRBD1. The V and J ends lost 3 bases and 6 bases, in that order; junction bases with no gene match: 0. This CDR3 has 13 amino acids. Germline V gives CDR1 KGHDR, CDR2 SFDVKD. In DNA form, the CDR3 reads TGTGCCACCAGTGATGGGACAGGGGATACGCAGTATTTT. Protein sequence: CATSDGTGDTQYF.

The DNA of the CDR3 is TGTGCCACCCGGTCTCTGGACAGGGACCACGAGCAGTACTTC. It encodes CATRSLDRDHEQYF. This chain links TRBV27 with TRBJ2-7; 8 bases match TRBD1. CDR1 and CDR2 (germline): MNHEY, SMNVEV (reference sequence). V lost 10 bases and J lost 5; bases outside the gene matches: 13. The CDR3 extends over 14 amino acids.

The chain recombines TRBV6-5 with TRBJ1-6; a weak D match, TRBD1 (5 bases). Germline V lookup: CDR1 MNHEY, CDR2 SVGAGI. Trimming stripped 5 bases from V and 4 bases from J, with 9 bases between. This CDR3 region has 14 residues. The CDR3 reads CASSPWTYNSPLHF. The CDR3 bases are TGTGCCAGCAGTCCTTGGACATATAATTCACCCCTCCACTTT.

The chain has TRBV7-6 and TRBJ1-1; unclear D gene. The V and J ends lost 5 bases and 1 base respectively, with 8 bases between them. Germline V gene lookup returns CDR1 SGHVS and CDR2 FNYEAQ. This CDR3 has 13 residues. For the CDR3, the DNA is TGTGCCAGCAGCCCGGGTGGGAACACTGAAGCTTTCTTT. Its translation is CASSPGGNTEAFF.

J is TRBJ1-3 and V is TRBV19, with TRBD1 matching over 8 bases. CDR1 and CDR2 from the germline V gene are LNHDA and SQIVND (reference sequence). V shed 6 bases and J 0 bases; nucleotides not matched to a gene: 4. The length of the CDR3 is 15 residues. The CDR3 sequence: CASSRDRNSGNTIYF. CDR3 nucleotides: TGTGCCAGTAGCCGGGACAGGAACTCTGGAAACACCATATATTTT.

The CDR3, as DNA: TGCAGCGCGCAGGGGGCAAGGGGCACTGAAGCTTTCTTT. Translated: CSAQGARGTEAFF. This rearrangement joins TRBV29-1 to TRBJ1-1; 8 nucleotides match TRBD1. V shed 7 bases, J shed 4 bases, and the junction held 8 bases outside the gene matches. The CDR3 has 13 amino acids. CDR1 SQVTM and CDR2 ANQGSEA come from the germline V gene.

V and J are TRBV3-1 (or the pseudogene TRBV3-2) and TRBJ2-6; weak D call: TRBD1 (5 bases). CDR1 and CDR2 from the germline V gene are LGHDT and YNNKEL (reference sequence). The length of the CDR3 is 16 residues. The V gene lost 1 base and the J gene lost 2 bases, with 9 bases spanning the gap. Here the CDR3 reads CASSQGPGPGANVLTF. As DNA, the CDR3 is TGTGCCAGCAGCCAAGGACCAGGGCCTGGGGCCAACGTCCTGACTTTC.

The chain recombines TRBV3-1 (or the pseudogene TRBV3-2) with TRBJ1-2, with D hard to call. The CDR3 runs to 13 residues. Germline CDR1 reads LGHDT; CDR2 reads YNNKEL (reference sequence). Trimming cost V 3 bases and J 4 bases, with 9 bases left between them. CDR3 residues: CASSQAEVYGYTF. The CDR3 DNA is TGTGCCAGCAGCCAGGCGGAGGTCTATGGCTACACCTTC.

CDR3: CASSPLQGTMVSPLHF. The CDR3 DNA sequence: TGTGCCAGCAGCCCTTTACAGGGAACAATGGTTTCACCCCTCCACTTT. V and J are TRBV28 and TRBJ1-6, with D possibly TRBD1 on 6 matching bases. This CDR3 spans 16 amino acids. Germline V CDR1 and CDR2: MDHEN, SYDVKM. V dropped 6 bases and J dropped 9 bases, with 21 bases sitting between them.

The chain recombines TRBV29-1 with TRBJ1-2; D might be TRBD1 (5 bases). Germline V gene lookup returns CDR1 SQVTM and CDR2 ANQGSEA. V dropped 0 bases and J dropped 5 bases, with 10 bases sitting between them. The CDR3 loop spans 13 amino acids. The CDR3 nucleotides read TGCAGCGTTGAAGATGGACAAGTTTATGGCTACACCTTC. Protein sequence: CSVEDGQVYGYTF.

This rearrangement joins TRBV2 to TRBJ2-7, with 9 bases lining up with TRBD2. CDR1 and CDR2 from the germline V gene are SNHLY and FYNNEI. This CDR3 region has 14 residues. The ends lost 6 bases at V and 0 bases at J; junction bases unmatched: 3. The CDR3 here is CASRSGRNSYEQYF. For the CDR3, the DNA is TGTGCCAGCAGGAGCGGGAGGAACTCCTACGAGCAGTACTTC.

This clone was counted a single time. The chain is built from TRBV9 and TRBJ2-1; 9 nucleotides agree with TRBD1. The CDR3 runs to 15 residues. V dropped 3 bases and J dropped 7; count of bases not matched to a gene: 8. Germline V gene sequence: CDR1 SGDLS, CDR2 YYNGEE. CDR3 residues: CASSAHRGQVNEQFF. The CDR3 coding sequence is TGTGCCAGCAGCGCCCACAGGGGGCAGGTGAATGAGCAGTTCTTC.

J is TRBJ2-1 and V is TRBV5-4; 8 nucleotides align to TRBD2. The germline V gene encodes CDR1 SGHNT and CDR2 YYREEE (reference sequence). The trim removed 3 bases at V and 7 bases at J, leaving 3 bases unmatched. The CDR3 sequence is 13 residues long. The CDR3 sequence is CASSSGLGNEQFF. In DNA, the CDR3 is TGTGCCAGCAGCTCGGGACTAGGTAATGAGCAGTTCTTC.

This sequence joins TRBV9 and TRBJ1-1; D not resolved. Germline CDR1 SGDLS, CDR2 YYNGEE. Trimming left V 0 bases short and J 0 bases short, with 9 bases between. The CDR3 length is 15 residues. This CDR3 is CASSVGADLNTEAFF. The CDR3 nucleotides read TGTGCCAGCAGCGTAGGGGCAGATTTGAACACTGAAGCTTTCTTT.